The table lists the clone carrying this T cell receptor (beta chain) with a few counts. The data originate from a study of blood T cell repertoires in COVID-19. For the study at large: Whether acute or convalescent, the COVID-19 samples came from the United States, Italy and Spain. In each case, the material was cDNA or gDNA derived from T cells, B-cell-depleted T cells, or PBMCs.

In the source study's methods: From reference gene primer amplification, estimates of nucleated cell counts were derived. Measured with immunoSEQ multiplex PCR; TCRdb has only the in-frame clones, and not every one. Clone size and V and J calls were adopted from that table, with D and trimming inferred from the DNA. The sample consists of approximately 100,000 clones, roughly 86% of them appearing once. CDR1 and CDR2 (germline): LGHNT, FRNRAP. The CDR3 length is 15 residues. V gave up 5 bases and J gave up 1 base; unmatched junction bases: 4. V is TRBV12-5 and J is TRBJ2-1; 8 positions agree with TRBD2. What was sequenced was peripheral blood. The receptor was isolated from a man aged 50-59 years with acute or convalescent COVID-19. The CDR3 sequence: CASGPPGGSYNEQFF. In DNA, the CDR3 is TGTGCTAGTGGTCCCCCGGGAGGGTCCTACAATGAGCAGTTCTTC.